The clone carrying this TCR beta chain was seen at least ten times. Its antigen is unidentified. The data were obtained in a study of metastatic and nonmetastatic thyroid tumors. Study in general: Both malignant and benign thyroid patients supplied peripheral blood and tumor or nodule tissue samples, across which the repertoires of these patients were then compared. The study's findings and limits: In both blood and tumor samples, TCR beta diversity was reported significantly higher for malignant than benign nodules.

V shed 0 bases and J shed 2 bases, with 8 bases lying between them. The germline gives CDR1 SGHNT, CDR2 YYREEE (reference sequence). This CDR3 comprises 14 residues. MiXCR was used by TCRdb to re-call the PCR reads. The sample has roughly 16,000 clones; around 14% are singletons. No treatment had been given to any patient before thyroid surgery. This clonotype originated in a female donor with papillary thyroid cancer or a benign thyroid nodule (not recorded which). Some clones in this sample may be carry-over from other donors' samples. V usage is TRBV5-4 and J usage is TRBJ1-2, with a tentative D call TRBD1 (5 bases). The sequenced material came from blood. CDR3 coding DNA: TGTGCCAGCAGCTTGGTGACAGCCAACTATGGCTACACCTTC. Its translation is CASSLVTANYGYTF. The full variable domain, with the rest looked up from reference TRBV5-4 and TRBJ1-2, is ETGVTQSPTHLIKTRGQQVTLRCSSQSGHNTVSWYQQALGQGPQFIFQYYREEENGRGNFPPRFSGLQFPNYSSELNVNALELDDSALYLCASSLVTANYGYTFGSGTRLTVV.